A single T cell receptor (beta chain) is shown here with its context. Its antigen is unidentified. This sample was taken from a study of T cells after posttransplantation cyclophosphamide. Whole-study findings and limits: Recipient CMV seropositivity and CMV reactivation strongly tracked TRB clonality.

Control samples came 1 year after myeloablative marrow transplants with methotrexate plus calcineurin inhibitor. The CDR3 consists of 14 residues. CDR1 and CDR2 (germline): MNHEY, SVGAGI. Between the trimmed V and J ends, which lost 6 bases and 8 bases, there was a span of 17 bases. The repertoire was sequenced with immunoSEQ multiplex PCR; TCRdb's copy has only in-frame clones and lacks some. The table lists about 17,000 clones, approximately 81% of them singletons. The sample consisted of PBMCs, taken roughly 460 days after allogeneic stem cell transplant with calcineurin inhibitor and methotrexate. This clonotype was obtained from a male patient between 25 and 40 years old who received an allogeneic stem cell transplant from an unrelated donor, was CMV-positive, and had acute and chronic GVHD. Some T cells may be supplied by the graft donor. The chain combines TRBV6-5 with TRBJ2-1, with a weak D call TRBD1 (5 bases). In DNA form, the CDR3 reads TGTGCCAGCAGCTACAGGCAGGGCTTGGATGAGCAGTTCTTC. Translated, it gives CASSYRQGLDEQFF.